The 7 T cell receptor beta chains listed next were all sequenced from one sample in a study of T cell changes during pregnancy in multiple sclerosis. Sequencing was performed with immunoSEQ multiplex PCR; in TCRdb, only in-frame clones are kept and a portion is missing. The table includes 55,000 to 85,000 clones, roughly 94% detected once. The source material was peripheral blood, sampled in the third trimester of pregnancy. These receptors originate from a female donor with multiple sclerosis, enrolled in a pregnancy study.

This chain joins TRBV4-1 and TRBJ1-2; possibly TRBD1 for D (6 bases). This CDR3 has 14 residues. Germline V gives CDR1 MGHRA, CDR2 YSYEKL. With 1 base removed from V and 3 bases from J, the gap between germline ends came to 9 bases. The CDR3 nucleotides read TGCGCCAGCAGCCAAGCTTCAGGGGACTATGGCTACACCTTC. Translated, it gives CASSQASGDYGYTF.

The rearrangement links TRBV7-9 to TRBJ1-2; D is uncertain. This CDR3 is 14 amino acids long. CDR1 is SEHNR and CDR2 is FQNEAQ in the germline V gene (reference sequence). Trimming pared 0 bases from V and 0 bases from J, leaving 5 bases between. The DNA of the CDR3 is TGTGCCAGCAGCTTAGCGCTAGCTAACTATGGCTACACCTTC. It specifies CASSLALANYGYTF. The full variable domain, in which reference TRBV7-9 and TRBJ1-2 provide the parts outside the CDR3, is DTGVSQNPRHKITKRGQNVTFRCDPISEHNRLYWYRQTLGQGPEFLTYFQNEAQLEKSRLLSDRFSAERPKGSFSTLEIQRTEQGDSAMYLCASSLALANYGYTFGSGTRLTVV.

The chain is built from TRBV7-9 and TRBJ2-1; 9 bases map to TRBD2. After removal of 5 bases from V and 3 bases from J, the junction contained 8 bases not matched to a gene. Germline CDR1 is SEHNR and CDR2 is FQNEAQ (reference sequence). The CDR3 runs 16 residues. The CDR3: CASSLKRGAFYNEQFF. CDR3 DNA sequence: TGTGCCAGCAGCCTGAAGCGGGGGGCATTCTACAATGAGCAGTTCTTC.

This clone showed up just once. The chain combines TRBV5-6 with TRBJ2-4; maybe TRBD2 (5 bases). The germline gives CDR1 SGHDT, CDR2 YYEEEE. This CDR3 is 15 amino acids long. The ends were cut back, 4 bases at V and 1 base at J, with 12 bases in the middle. The chain's CDR3 is CASSRIGMAKNIQYF. The CDR3 nucleotides read TGTGCCAGCAGCCGCATCGGGATGGCCAAAAACATTCAGTACTTC.

This chain connects TRBV6-6 to TRBJ2-3; 10 bases fit TRBD1. The length of the CDR3 is 15 residues. V shed 6 bases and J 3 bases; nucleotides not matched to a gene: 6. Germline assignment: CDR1 MNHNY and CDR2 SVGAGI (reference sequence). The CDR3 loop reads CASRDRGRVTDTQYF. CDR3 nucleotides: TGTGCCAGCAGGGACAGGGGGAGAGTAACAGATACGCAGTATTTT.

V and J are TRBV2 and TRBJ2-7; D is possibly TRBD2 (5 bases). In germline, CDR1 is SNHLY, CDR2 FYNNEI. This CDR3 is 13 amino acids long. The V and J ends lost 4 bases and 6 bases respectively, with 13 bases between them. CDR3 sequence reads: CASSAVRAGEQYF. CDR3 nucleotides: TGTGCCAGCAGTGCGGTTAGGGCGGGCGAGCAGTACTTC. The full variable domain, rest sourced from reference TRBV2 and TRBJ2-7, is EPEVTQTPSHQVTQMGQEVILRCVPISNHLYFYWYRQILGQKVEFLVSFYNNEISEKSEIFDDQFSVERPDGSNFTLKIRSTKLEDSAMYFCASSAVRAGEQYFGPGTRLTVT.

The rearrangement uses TRBV19 and TRBJ2-1, with no clear D. Germline V gives CDR1 LNHDA, CDR2 SQIVND (reference sequence). This CDR3 is built from 16 residues. V shed 1 base and J shed 3 bases, with 13 bases lying between them. The CDR3 region has the DNA TGTGCCAGTAGTATAGTTTCGCCGGAGAACTACAATGAGCAGTTCTTC. It codes for CASSIVSPENYNEQFF.